This TCR beta chain was recorded in a study of cytomegalovirus exposure and HLA in healthy donors. PCR was performed using 60 Vbeta and 13 Jbeta primers. The data were produced by immunoSEQ multiplex PCR, yet TCRdb's version contains in-frame clones alone and is incomplete. The table lists 90,000 to 110,000 clones, over 60% of them singletons. There were likely unrecorded immune exposures, though donors were nominally healthy when sampled. V shed 5 bases and J 1 base; nucleotides not matched to a gene: 4. This CDR3 is 15 amino acids long. Germline V gives CDR1 MNHNS, CDR2 SASEGT. General study results and limits: A missense variant in DCLRE1C was later tied to TCR beta V- and J-gene trimming. Earlier findings revealed that most TCR beta V segments proved productive either about 90% or about 30% of the time. Cytomegalovirus-associated TCR beta chains were listed, numbering more than 150.

This clone has more than one count but fewer than ten. Its specificity is not known. The sequencing sample was made of PBMCs. The chain has TRBV6-1 and TRBJ1-5; 8 bases are shared with TRBD1. The receptor comes from a man in his forties in good health and CMV-seropositive. The CDR3: CASSPGQGSNQPQHF. The CDR3 bases are TGTGCCAGCAGTCCAGGACAGGGCAGCAATCAGCCCCAGCATTTT.